A single sample is the source of the 3 T cell receptor beta chains below, sequenced in a study of metastatic and nonmetastatic thyroid tumors. MiXCR reprocessed the PCR reads for TCRdb. The sample has tens of thousands of clones; under 25% are singletons. All patients were untreated before thyroid surgery. Specimen: blood. These receptors originate from a female donor with papillary thyroid cancer or a benign thyroid nodule (not recorded which). Some clones in this sample may be carry-over from other donors' samples.

This clone was counted only a few times. The chain combines TRBV30 with TRBJ1-6; D perhaps matches TRBD1 (6 bases). This CDR3 comprises 13 residues. Germline CDR1 and CDR2: GTSNPN and SVGIG (reference sequence). V was clipped by 1 base and J by 8 bases, with 9 bases between them. The CDR3 is CAWSARGHSPLHF. The CDR3 nucleotides are TGTGCCTGGAGTGCCAGGGGTCATTCACCCCTCCACTTT.

The chain employs TRBV12-5 and TRBJ2-7; no clear D. The ends were cut back, 1 base at V and 1 base at J, with 8 bases in the middle. The CDR3 consists of 14 residues. The germline V gene has CDR1 LGHNT and CDR2 FRNRAP. The CDR3 loop is CASGLGHFSYEQYF. CDR3 in DNA: TGTGCTAGTGGTTTGGGCCACTTTTCCTACGAGCAGTACTTC.

The chain carries TRBV2 and TRBJ2-1, with TRBD2 matching over 9 bases. V lost 2 bases, J lost 9 bases, and 8 bases stayed unmatched. Germline CDR1 reads SNHLY; CDR2 reads FYNNEI. The CDR3 runs to 15 residues. The CDR3: CASSEWAGGPGEQFF. CDR3 nucleotides: TGTGCCAGCAGTGAATGGGCGGGGGGGCCGGGTGAGCAGTTCTTC.